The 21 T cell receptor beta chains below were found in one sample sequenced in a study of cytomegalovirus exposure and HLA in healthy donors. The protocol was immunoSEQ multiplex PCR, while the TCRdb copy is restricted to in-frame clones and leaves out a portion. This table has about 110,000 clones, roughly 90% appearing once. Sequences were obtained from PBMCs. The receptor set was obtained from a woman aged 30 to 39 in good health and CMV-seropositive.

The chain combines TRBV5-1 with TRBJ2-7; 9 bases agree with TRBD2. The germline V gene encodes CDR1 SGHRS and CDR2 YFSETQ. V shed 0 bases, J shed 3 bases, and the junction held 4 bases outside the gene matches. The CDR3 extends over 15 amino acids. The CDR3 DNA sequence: TGCGCCAGCAGCTTGGGGACTAGCGCGAGCTACGAGCAGTACTTC. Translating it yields CASSLGTSASYEQYF.

The CDR3 coding sequence is TGTGCCTGGAGTGTTGGCGGGGGTTCCTACAATGAGCAGTTCTTC. Its protein is CAWSVGGGSYNEQFF. This sequence joins TRBV30 and TRBJ2-1; 7 nucleotides align to TRBD2. Germline V CDR1 and CDR2: GTSNPN, SVGIG (reference sequence). The ends lost 0 bases at V and 1 base at J; junction bases unmatched: 3. The CDR3 consists of 15 residues.

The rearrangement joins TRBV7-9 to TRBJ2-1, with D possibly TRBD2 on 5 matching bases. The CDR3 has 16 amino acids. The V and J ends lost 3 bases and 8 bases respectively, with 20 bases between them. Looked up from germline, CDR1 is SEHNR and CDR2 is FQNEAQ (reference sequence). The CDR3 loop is CASSLGDLLGSYEQFF. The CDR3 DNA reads TGTGCCAGCAGCTTGGGAGACTTGTTGGGGAGTTATGAGCAGTTCTTC.

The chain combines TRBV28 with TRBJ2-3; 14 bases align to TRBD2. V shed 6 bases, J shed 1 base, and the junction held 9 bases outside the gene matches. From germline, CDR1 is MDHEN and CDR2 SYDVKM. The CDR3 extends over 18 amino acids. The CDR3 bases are TGTGCCAGCAGCCGTCGGACTAGCGGGAGGCTGCGCACAGATACGCAGTATTTT. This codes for CASSRRTSGRLRTDTQYF.

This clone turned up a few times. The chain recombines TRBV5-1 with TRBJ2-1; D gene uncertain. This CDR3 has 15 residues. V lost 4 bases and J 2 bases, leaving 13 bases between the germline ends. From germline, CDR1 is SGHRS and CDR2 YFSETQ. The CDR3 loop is CASSQIAAPYNEQFF. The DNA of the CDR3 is TGCGCCAGCAGCCAAATAGCTGCCCCCTACAATGAGCAGTTCTTC.

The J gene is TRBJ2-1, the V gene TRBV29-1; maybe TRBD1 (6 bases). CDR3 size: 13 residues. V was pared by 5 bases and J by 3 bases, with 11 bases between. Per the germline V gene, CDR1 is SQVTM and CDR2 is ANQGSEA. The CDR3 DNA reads TGCAGCGTTATGACAGGACACTACAATGAGCAGTTCTTC. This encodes CSVMTGHYNEQFF.

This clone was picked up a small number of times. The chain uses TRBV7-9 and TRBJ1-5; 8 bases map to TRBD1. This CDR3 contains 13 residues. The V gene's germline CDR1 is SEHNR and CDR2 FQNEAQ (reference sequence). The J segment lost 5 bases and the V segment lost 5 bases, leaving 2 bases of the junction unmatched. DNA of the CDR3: TGTGCCAGCAGCAAGGACAGGGATCAGCCCCAGCATTTT. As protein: CASSKDRDQPQHF.

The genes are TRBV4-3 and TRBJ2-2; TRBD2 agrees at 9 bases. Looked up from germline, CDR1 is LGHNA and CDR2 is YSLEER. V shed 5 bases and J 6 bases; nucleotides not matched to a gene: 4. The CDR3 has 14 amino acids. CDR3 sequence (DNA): TGCGCCAGCAGCACCGGGACTAGCCCCGGGGAGCTGTTTTTT. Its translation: CASSTGTSPGELFF.

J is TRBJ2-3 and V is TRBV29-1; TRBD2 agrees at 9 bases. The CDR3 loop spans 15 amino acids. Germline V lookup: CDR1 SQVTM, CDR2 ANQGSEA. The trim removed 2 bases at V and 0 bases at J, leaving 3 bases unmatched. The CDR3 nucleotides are TGCAGCGTTGAAAGTGCGGGAGGGAGCACAGATACGCAGTATTTT. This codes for CSVESAGGSTDTQYF.

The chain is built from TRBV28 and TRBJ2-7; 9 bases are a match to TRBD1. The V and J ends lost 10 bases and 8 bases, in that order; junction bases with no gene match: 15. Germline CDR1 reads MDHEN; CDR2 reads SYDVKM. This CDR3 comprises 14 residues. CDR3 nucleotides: TGTGCCACCAGGGAACAGGGGGCGCAGAGACAGCAGTACTTC. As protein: CATREQGAQRQQYF.

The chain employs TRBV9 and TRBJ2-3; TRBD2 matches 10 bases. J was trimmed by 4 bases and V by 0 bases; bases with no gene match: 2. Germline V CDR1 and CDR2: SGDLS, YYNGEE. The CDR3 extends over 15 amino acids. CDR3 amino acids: CASSVASGGADTQYF. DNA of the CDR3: TGTGCCAGCAGCGTAGCTAGCGGGGGTGCAGATACGCAGTATTTT.

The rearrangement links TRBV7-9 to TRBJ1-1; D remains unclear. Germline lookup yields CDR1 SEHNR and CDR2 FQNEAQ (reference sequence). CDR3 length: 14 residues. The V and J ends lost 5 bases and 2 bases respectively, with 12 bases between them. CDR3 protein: CASSRTGRNTEAFF. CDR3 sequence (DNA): TGTGCCAGCAGCCGGACCGGGAGAAACACTGAAGCTTTCTTT.

The CDR3 DNA reads TGTGCCATCAGCGATTCGGGGGGATCGGACAGGGCAAATGAGCAGTTCTTC. This codes for CAISDSGGSDRANEQFF. V is TRBV10-3 and J is TRBJ2-1, with D possibly being TRBD1 (8 bases). Trimming cost V 6 bases and J 7 bases, with 25 bases left between them. CDR3 length: 17 residues. Germline CDR1 and CDR2: ENHRY and SYGVKD.

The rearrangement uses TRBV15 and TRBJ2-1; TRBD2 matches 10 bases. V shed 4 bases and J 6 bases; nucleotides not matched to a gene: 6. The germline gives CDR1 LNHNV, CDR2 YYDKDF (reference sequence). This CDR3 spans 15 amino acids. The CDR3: CATSMRLAGRNEQFF. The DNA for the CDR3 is TGTGCCACCAGCATGAGACTAGCGGGTCGCAATGAGCAGTTCTTC.

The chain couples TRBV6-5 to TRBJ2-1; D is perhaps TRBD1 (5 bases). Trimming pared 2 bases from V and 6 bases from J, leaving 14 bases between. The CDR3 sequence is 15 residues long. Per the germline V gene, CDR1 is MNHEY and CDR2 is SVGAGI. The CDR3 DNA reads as TGTGCCAGCAGTTACGGGGCAGGGTACCGCAATGAGCAGTTCTTC. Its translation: CASSYGAGYRNEQFF.

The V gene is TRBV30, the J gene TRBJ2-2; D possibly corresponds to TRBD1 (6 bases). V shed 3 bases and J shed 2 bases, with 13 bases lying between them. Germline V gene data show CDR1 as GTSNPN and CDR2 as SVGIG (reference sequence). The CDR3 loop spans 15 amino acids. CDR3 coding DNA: TGTGCCTGGAGGAGAGGGGGTTCCAACACCGGGGAGCTGTTTTTT. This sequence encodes CAWRRGGSNTGELFF.

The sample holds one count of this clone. In nucleotides, the CDR3 is TGCGCCAGCAGCTTGGGCAGGGGAGAGACCCAGTACTTC. As protein: CASSLGRGETQYF. The V gene is TRBV5-1, the J gene TRBJ2-5, with D possibly TRBD1 on 6 matching bases. This CDR3 has 13 residues. Germline values: CDR1 SGHRS, CDR2 YFSETQ. Trimming took 0 bases from V and 4 from J, leaving 7 bases between them.

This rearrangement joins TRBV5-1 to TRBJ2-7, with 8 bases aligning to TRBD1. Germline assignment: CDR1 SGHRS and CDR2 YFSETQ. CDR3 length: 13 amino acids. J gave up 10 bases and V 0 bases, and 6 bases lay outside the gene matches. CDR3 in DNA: TGCGCCAGCAGCTTGGGAGACAGGGGCGATCAGTACTTC. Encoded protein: CASSLGDRGDQYF.

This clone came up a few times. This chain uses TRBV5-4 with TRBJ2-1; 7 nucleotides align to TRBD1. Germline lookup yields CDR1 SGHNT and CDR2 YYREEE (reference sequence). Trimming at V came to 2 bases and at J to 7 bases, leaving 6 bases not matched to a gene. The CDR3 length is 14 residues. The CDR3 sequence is CASSFVTGSNEQFF. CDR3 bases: TGTGCCAGCAGCTTTGTGACAGGGAGTAATGAGCAGTTCTTC.

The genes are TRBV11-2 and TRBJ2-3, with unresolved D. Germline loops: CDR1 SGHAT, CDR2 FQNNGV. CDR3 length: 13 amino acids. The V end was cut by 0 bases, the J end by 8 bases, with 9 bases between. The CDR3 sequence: CASSLESTSTQYF. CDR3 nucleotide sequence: TGTGCCAGCAGCTTAGAAAGCACGAGTACGCAGTATTTT.

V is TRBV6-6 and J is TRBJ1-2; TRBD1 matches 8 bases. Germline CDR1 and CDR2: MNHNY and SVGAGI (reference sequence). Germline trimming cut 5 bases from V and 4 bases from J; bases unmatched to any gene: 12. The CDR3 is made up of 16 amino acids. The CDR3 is CASSPKSTGASYGYTF. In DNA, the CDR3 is TGTGCCAGCAGTCCAAAATCGACAGGGGCATCCTATGGCTACACCTTC.